A selection of T cell receptor beta chains follows, all from one sample in a study of cytotoxic CD8 clonotypes in ibrutinib-treated CLL. Using immunoSEQ multiplex PCR, the repertoire was profiled, and TCRdb retains in-frame clones only, with some absent. Of about 120,000 clones listed, approximately 85% are singletons. The input for sequencing was PBMCs, taken after 24 months of ibrutinib treatment. The receptors come from a human donor with chronic lymphocytic leukemia. The CDR3 runs from the conserved cysteine through the conserved F or W. The D gene is left open where the match is weak. Clone size is shown for a subset of rows, as once, few, many or a class of expanded clone.

v_call	clone_size	d_call	j_call	cdr3_length	cdr3_aa	cdr3_nt
TRBV6-6	.	.	TRBJ2-2	13	CATHRDGTGELFF	TGTGCCACCCACAGGGATGGAACCGGGGAGCTGTTTTTT
TRBV27	.	.	TRBJ1-1	13	CASKKGAGTEAFF	TGTGCCAGCAAGAAAGGGGCAGGCACTGAAGCTTTCTTT
TRBV15	.	.	TRBJ1-5	17	CATSRAEGSGGNQPQHF	TGTGCCACCAGCAGAGCGGAGGGCTCCGGGGGCAATCAGCCCCAGCATTTT
TRBV18	.	.	TRBJ2-1	13	CASSPTGDNEQFF	TGTGCCAGCTCACCTACGGGAGACAATGAGCAGTTCTTC
TRBV7-9	once	TRBD2	TRBJ2-7	15	CASSLGKRGPYEQYF	TGTGCCAGCAGCTTAGGGAAGCGGGGGCCATACGAGCAGTACTTC
TRBV7-9	.	.	TRBJ1-1	13	CASSSTGSLEAFF	TGTGCCAGCAGCTCCACCGGGTCCCTTGAAGCTTTCTTT
TRBV6-6	.	TRBD1	TRBJ1-2	15	CASTHKDRGQGGYTF	TGTGCCAGCACCCACAAGGACAGGGGGCAGGGGGGCTACACCTTC
TRBV11-3	.	TRBD1	TRBJ2-5	16	CASSVGTGRTQETQYF	TGTGCCAGCAGCGTGGGGACAGGGAGAACCCAAGAGACCCAGTACTTC
TRBV6-5	.	TRBD1	TRBJ2-5	14	CASSLGQGVETQYF	TGTGCCAGCAGTTTGGGACAGGGGGTTGAGACCCAGTACTTC
TRBV4-1	.	.	TRBJ1-4	14	CASSQRGPNEKLFF	TGCGCCAGCAGCCAGAGGGGCCCGAATGAAAAACTGTTTTTT
TRBV28	.	.	TRBJ1-3	14	CASSLFLFGNTIYF	TGTGCCAGCAGTTTATTTTTATTTGGAAACACCATATATTTT
TRBV18	.	TRBD1	TRBJ2-3	16	CASSPPSGQGSGTQYF	TGTGCCAGCTCACCACCGTCCGGACAGGGTTCCGGTACGCAGTATTTT
TRBV27	.	.	TRBJ1-2	17	CASSLNMAQGTYYGYTF	TGTGCCAGCAGTTTAAATATGGCGCAGGGGACCTACTATGGCTACACCTTC
TRBV11-3	few	.	TRBJ1-5	16	CASSFNPREPNQPQHF	TGTGCCAGCAGCTTTAATCCGAGGGAACCTAATCAGCCCCAGCATTTT
TRBV28	.	.	TRBJ1-5	18	CASSFPARGGRGNQPQHF	TGTGCCAGCAGTTTTCCAGCGAGGGGGGGTAGGGGCAATCAGCCCCAGCATTTT
TRBV6-5	few	.	TRBJ1-5	13	CASSSTGRQPQHF	TGTGCCAGCAGTAGCACGGGGCGGCAGCCCCAGCATTTT
TRBV29-1	.	.	TRBJ2-3	14	CSVEGGHSTDTQYF	TGCAGCGTTGAAGGAGGCCACAGCACAGATACGCAGTATTTT
TRBV6-1	.	TRBD1	TRBJ2-1	14	CASITDRGRIEQFF	TGTGCCAGCATCACGGACAGGGGGCGTATTGAGCAGTTCTTC
TRBV9	once	TRBD1	TRBJ1-6	19	CASSVGPGQGSSYNSPLHF	TGTGCCAGCAGCGTAGGTCCCGGACAGGGGAGCTCCTATAATTCACCCCTCCACTTT
TRBV19	.	.	TRBJ2-3	19	CASNRDKQKTGKCTDTQYF	TGTGCCAGTAACAGGGACAAACAGAAAACGGGAAAGTGCACAGATACGCAGTATTTT
TRBV28	.	.	TRBJ1-2	15	CASSSPTAANYGYTF	TGTGCCAGCAGTTCCCCGACAGCCGCTAACTATGGCTACACCTTC
TRBV5-4	.	.	TRBJ1-4	14	CASSPSATNEKLFF	TGTGCCAGCAGCCCCAGTGCAACTAATGAAAAACTGTTTTTT
TRBV28	.	.	TRBJ1-3	16	CASSSPELGGRNTIYF	TGTGCCAGCAGTTCCCCTGAGTTGGGGGGCCGGAACACCATATATTTT
TRBV7-9	.	TRBD1	TRBJ2-7	14	CASSFGQGAGEQYF	TGTGCCAGCAGCTTTGGACAGGGGGCAGGGGAGCAGTACTTC
TRBV30	.	TRBD1	TRBJ1-2	15	CAWTDRADLNYGYTF	TGTGCCTGGACCGACAGGGCTGACCTAAACTATGGCTACACCTTC
TRBV28	.	TRBD1	TRBJ1-2	13	CASEQGGHYGYTF	TGTGCCAGCGAACAGGGGGGGCATTATGGCTACACCTTC
TRBV7-2	.	TRBD2	TRBJ2-3	17	CASSLGRRGVHTDTQYF	TGTGCCAGCAGCTTGGGCCGGCGGGGGGTACACACAGATACGCAGTATTTT
TRBV7-2	.	.	TRBJ1-5	14	CASSTPGGNQPQHF	TGTGCCAGCAGCACCCCTGGCGGGAATCAGCCCCAGCATTTT
TRBV7-2	.	.	TRBJ1-1	15	CASSFEGRAGAEAFF	TGTGCCAGCAGCTTTGAGGGACGGGCGGGCGCTGAAGCTTTCTTT